A selection of T cell receptor beta chains follows, all from one sample in a study of molecular identifiers for immune sequencing clone quantification. TCRdb independently ran MiXCR on the PCR reads; one entry per CDR3 protein. The table has about half a million distinct CDR3 sequences, less than 30% seen once; the top ten hold around 0.79%. The sequenced material came from naive CD8+ T cells from blood, with Jurkat cell RNA spiked in. The receptors were gathered from a human donor in good health. Some libraries in this study had Jurkat cell RNA spiked in. CDR3s include the opening cysteine and the closing phenylalanine or tryptophan. D genes are given only for firm matches. Some rows have no size entry. The others give once, few or many, or a class for an expanded clone.

size: many; D: .; J: TRBJ1-5; V: TRBV29-1; CDR3: CSVEDGGEQPQHF; DNA: TGCAGCGTTGAAGATGGGGGGGAGCAGCCCCAGCATTTT
size: many; D: .; J: TRBJ2-7; V: TRBV5-1; CDR3: CASSLAPNEQYF; DNA: TGCGCCAGCAGCTTGGCCCCCAACGAGCAGTACTTC
size: .; D: TRBD2; J: TRBJ2-7; V: TRBV10-2; CDR3: CASSESGSGGHEQYF; DNA: TGCGCCAGCAGTGAGTCAGGTAGCGGGGGCCACGAGCAGTACTTC
size: many; D: TRBD1; J: TRBJ2-7; V: TRBV18; CDR3: CASSPPGQGSEQYF; DNA: TGTGCCAGCTCACCACCGGGACAGGGGTCCGAGCAGTACTTC
size: few; D: .; J: TRBJ1-1; V: TRBV19; CDR3: CASSIIGPLGDTEAFF; DNA: TGTGCCAGTAGTATCATCGGGCCGCTGGGGGACACTGAAGCTTTCTTT
size: many; D: TRBD2; J: TRBJ2-3; V: TRBV28; CDR3: CASSRLAEGTDTQYF; DNA: TGTGCCAGCAGCCGACTAGCGGAAGGCACAGATACGCAGTATTTT
size: many; D: TRBD2; J: TRBJ2-7; V: TRBV30; CDR3: CAWSPSSGAYEQYF; DNA: TGTGCCTGGAGCCCCTCTAGCGGTGCCTACGAGCAGTACTTC
size: .; D: .; J: TRBJ1-5; V: TRBV4-1; CDR3: CASSQAGAGQPQHF; DNA: TGCGCCAGCAGCCAAGCTGGGGCAGGACAGCCCCAGCATTTT
size: .; D: TRBD1; J: TRBJ1-5; V: TRBV19; CDR3: CASSTRDRGTNQPQHF; DNA: TGTGCCAGTAGCACTCGGGACAGGGGGACAAATCAGCCCCAGCATTTT
size: .; D: .; J: TRBJ1-4; V: TRBV19; CDR3: CASSPLGEGTEEKLFF; DNA: TGTGCCAGTAGTCCTCTGGGAGAAGGGACGGAGGAAAAACTGTTTTTT
size: few; D: .; J: TRBJ1-1; V: TRBV6-6; CDR3: CASSYQGRMGSGNTEAFF; DNA: TGTGCCAGCAGTTACCAGGGGCGTATGGGATCGGGGAACACTGAAGCTTTCTTT
size: many; D: .; J: TRBJ1-1; V: TRBV18; CDR3: CASSPGTLDTEAFF; DNA: TGTGCCAGCTCACCGGGGACTCTGGACACTGAAGCTTTCTTT
size: .; D: TRBD2; J: TRBJ2-1; V: TRBV27; CDR3: CASSLSGRTSYNEQFF; DNA: TGTGCCAGCAGTTTAAGCGGGAGGACCTCCTACAATGAGCAGTTCTTC
size: few; D: .; J: TRBJ1-6; V: TRBV5-6; CDR3: CASSLGSGVNNSPLHF; DNA: TGTGCCAGCAGCTTGGGGTCGGGGGTTAATAATTCACCCCTCCACTTT
size: many; D: .; J: TRBJ1-5; V: TRBV12-3/TRBV12-4; CDR3: CASSFGQPQHF; DNA: TGTGCCAGCAGTTTTGGTCAGCCCCAGCATTTT
size: many; D: .; J: TRBJ1-5; V: TRBV2; CDR3: CASSGIVGGLNQPQHF; DNA: TGTGCCAGCAGTGGAATCGTAGGGGGGCTTAATCAGCCCCAGCATTTT
size: .; D: .; J: TRBJ1-1; V: TRBV5-1; CDR3: CASSLAAVSGWTEAFF; DNA: TGCGCCAGCAGCTTGGCGGCCGTGTCGGGGTGGACTGAAGCTTTCTTT
size: .; D: .; J: TRBJ2-3; V: TRBV27; CDR3: CASSLYPVTSTDTQYF; DNA: TGTGCCAGCAGTTTATATCCAGTGACTAGCACAGATACGCAGTATTTT